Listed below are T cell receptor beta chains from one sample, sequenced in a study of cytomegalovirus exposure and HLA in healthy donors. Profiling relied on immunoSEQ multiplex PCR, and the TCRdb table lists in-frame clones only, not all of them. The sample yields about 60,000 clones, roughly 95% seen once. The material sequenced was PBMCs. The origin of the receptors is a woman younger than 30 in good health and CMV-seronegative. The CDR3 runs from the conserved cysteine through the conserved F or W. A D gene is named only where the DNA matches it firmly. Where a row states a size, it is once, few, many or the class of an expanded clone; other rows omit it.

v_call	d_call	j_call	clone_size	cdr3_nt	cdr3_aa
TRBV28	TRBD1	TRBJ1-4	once	TGTGCCAGCAGTGGGACAGGGGAAGTCAAAAAACTGTTTTTT	CASSGTGEVKKLFF
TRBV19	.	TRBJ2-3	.	TGTGCCAGTAAATGGGCTAGCACAGATACGCAGTATTTT	CASKWASTDTQYF
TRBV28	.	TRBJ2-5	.	TGTGCCAGCAGCCGAGGGTCGGGGGGCCCCGGGACCCAGTACTTC	CASSRGSGGPGTQYF
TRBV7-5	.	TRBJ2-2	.	TGTGCCAGACACTTCGGCCTAGCGGGAGTCTTCCCGAACACCGGGGAGCTGTTTTTT	CARHFGLAGVFPNTGELFF
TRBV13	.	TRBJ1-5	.	TGTGCCAGCAGCCTTCAGGGCGGTCAGCCCCAGCATTTT	CASSLQGGQPQHF
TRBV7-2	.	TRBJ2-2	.	TGTGCCAGCAGCTTCGGCAGTCGGAGGACCGGGGAGCTGTTTTTT	CASSFGSRRTGELFF
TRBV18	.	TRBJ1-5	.	TGTGCCAGCTCACCCCCAGGGAGCAATCAGCCCCAGCATTTT	CASSPPGSNQPQHF
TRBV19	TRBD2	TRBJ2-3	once	TGTGCCAGTAGTATATATGGGAGGGAGGATACGCAGTATTTT	CASSIYGREDTQYF
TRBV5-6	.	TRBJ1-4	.	TGTGCCAGCAGCTTGGGAGCAACTAATGAAAAACTGTTTTTT	CASSLGATNEKLFF
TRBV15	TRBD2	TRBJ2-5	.	TGTGCCACCAGCAGAGGAGAGGGCGGGGGGGCCCAGTACTTC	CATSRGEGGGAQYF
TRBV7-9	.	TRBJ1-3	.	TGTGCCAGCACCCAAAGGGGGTCTGGAAACACCATATATTTT	CASTQRGSGNTIYF
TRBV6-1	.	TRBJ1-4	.	TGTGCCAGCAGTGATTTGGGAGGGGATTTTGAAAAACTGTTTTTT	CASSDLGGDFEKLFF
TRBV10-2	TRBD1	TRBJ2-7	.	TGCGCCAGCAGTGAGACCCAGGGGGTCCGTTACGAGCAGTACTTC	CASSETQGVRYEQYF
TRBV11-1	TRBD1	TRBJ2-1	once	TGTGCCAGCAGCCATGGTGGGGACAGGTCCTACAATGAGCAGTTCTTC	CASSHGGDRSYNEQFF
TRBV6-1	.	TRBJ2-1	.	TGTGCCAGCAGTGAAGCACCGACTCATTGGGAGTCGGGCAATGAGCAGTTCTTC	CASSEAPTHWESGNEQFF
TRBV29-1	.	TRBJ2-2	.	TGCAGCGTTCGTGTCTGGGACTCTAGAGCCGGGGAGCTGTTTTTT	CSVRVWDSRAGELFF
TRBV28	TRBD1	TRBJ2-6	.	TGTGCCAGCAGTCCCGCGGGACAGGGTGCCGGGGCCAACGTCCTGACTTTC	CASSPAGQGAGANVLTF
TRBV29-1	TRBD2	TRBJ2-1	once	TGCAGCGTTGGTAGGCGACTAGCGAGGGATGAGCAGTTCTTC	CSVGRRLARDEQFF